The rows below give T cell receptor beta chains drawn from one sample of a study of cytomegalovirus exposure and HLA in healthy donors. The data were produced by immunoSEQ multiplex PCR, yet TCRdb's version contains in-frame clones alone and is incomplete. The repertoire holds roughly 180,000 clones, with approximately 81% as singletons. The sample taken for sequencing was PBMCs. Receptors were obtained from a male donor in good health and CMV-seronegative. Both conserved end residues are part of each CDR3. Each record gives: V gene, clone size, D gene, J gene, CDR3 DNA, CDR3 protein. A D gene is named only where the DNA matches it firmly. Clone size is not always given. Where it is, it says once, few, many or a class for expanded clones.

>TRBV7-9|-|-|TRBJ1-5
TGTGCCAGCAGCCCTAGTTACAATCAGCCCCAGCATTTT
CASSPSYNQPQHF
>TRBV4-2|-|-|TRBJ1-5
TGTGCCAGCAGCGCGGGACCGGAGGGGAGCAATCAGCCCCAGCATTTT
CASSAGPEGSNQPQHF
>TRBV2|-|-|TRBJ1-3
TGTGCCAGCAGTGAGGGCAGTCGCTCTGGAAACACCATATATTTT
CASSEGSRSGNTIYF
>TRBV2|-|-|TRBJ2-7
TGTGCCAGCAGTGAAACAGGGCCCTCCTACGAGCAGTACTTC
CASSETGPSYEQYF
>TRBV9|-|TRBD1|TRBJ2-3
TGTGCCAGCAGCGACACAGGGGGTCTGCCAGATACGCAGTATTTT
CASSDTGGLPDTQYF
>TRBV5-5|-|TRBD2|TRBJ2-1
TGTGCCAGCAGCTTCCCTCGCTTAGCGGGGGGGCGGGCGAATGAGCAGTTCTTC
CASSFPRLAGGRANEQFF
>TRBV5-4|-|TRBD1|TRBJ2-5
TGTGCCAGCAGCTTGGCACGACAGGGACAAGAGACCCAGTACTTC
CASSLARQGQETQYF
>TRBV5-3|-|-|TRBJ1-5
TGTGCCAAAGACTGCGGGGGGCTCGGTTATAGCAATCAGCCCCAGCATTTT
CAKDCGGLGYSNQPQHF
>TRBV29-1|few|-|TRBJ1-1
TGCAGCGGGGGGGATAGCACTGAAGCTTTCTTT
CSGGDSTEAFF
>TRBV18|-|-|TRBJ2-5
TGTGCCAGCTCACCTTCGGGTGCTGAGGGTGAGACCCAGTACTTC
CASSPSGAEGETQYF
>TRBV27|-|-|TRBJ1-1
TGTGCCAGCAGTGACGGACGGGGAAACACTGAAGCTTTCTTT
CASSDGRGNTEAFF
>TRBV4-1|-|TRBD1|TRBJ1-6
TGCGCCAGCAGCCCTTCGACAGGGCAGAATTCACCCCTCCACTTT
CASSPSTGQNSPLHF
>TRBV29-1|-|TRBD2|TRBJ2-1
TGCAGCGTTGGATTTCGGCTAGCGGGGGACAATGAGCAGTTCTTC
CSVGFRLAGDNEQFF
>TRBV28|-|-|TRBJ2-7
TGTGCCAGCAGTTCCCCCCGGACACCGTCGGACTACGAGCAGTACTTC
CASSSPRTPSDYEQYF
>TRBV10-3|-|TRBD2|TRBJ2-1
TGTGCCAATCGGGAGGAGGGCTCCTACAATGAGCAGTTCTTC
CANREEGSYNEQFF
>TRBV6-6|-|TRBD1|TRBJ2-3
TGTGCCAGCAGTCAGACAGGGGCTATCACAGATACGCAGTATTTT
CASSQTGAITDTQYF